Reported below is one T cell receptor beta chain. Method: immunoSEQ multiplex PCR; TCRdb's copy keeps in-frame clones and lacks some. The data hold 120,000 or so clones, with more than 85% observed a single time. This entry comes from a study of control samples from healthy donors and cancer patients. The source material was blood. This sequence was found in a young man in good health.

CDR3 in amino acids: CASSPKDAIVHEQYF. CDR3 nucleotide sequence: TGTGCCAGCAGTCCCAAGGATGCAATTGTCCACGAGCAGTACTTC. The J gene is TRBJ2-7, the V gene TRBV21-1. TRBV21-1 is a known pseudogene. The length of the CDR3 is 15 residues.